This is a list of T cell receptor beta chains from one sample in a study of cytomegalovirus exposure and HLA in healthy donors. Clones were read by immunoSEQ multiplex PCR, and TCRdb kept only the in-frame ones, dropping some. The repertoire consists of 100,000 to 150,000 clones, with about 73% occurring once and the leading ten covering about 4.4%. What was sequenced was PBMCs. These receptors were collected from a woman aged 45-65 years in good health and CMV-seropositive. Each CDR3 is given with its conserved first and last residue. The order of the fields is D gene, J gene, clone size, V gene, CDR3 protein, CDR3 DNA. D genes are given only for firm matches. Clone size is not always given. Where it is, it says once, few, many or a class for expanded clones.

D gene: TRBD2; J gene: TRBJ2-1; clone size: NA; V gene: TRBV2; CDR3 protein: CASSELAVEYNEQFF; CDR3 DNA: TGTGCCAGCAGTGAACTAGCGGTGGAGTACAATGAGCAGTTCTTC
D gene: TRBD1; J gene: TRBJ1-3; clone size: NA; V gene: TRBV19; CDR3 protein: CASSAGTGVGNTIYF; CDR3 DNA: TGTGCCAGTTCAGCCGGGACAGGGGTCGGAAACACCATATATTTT
D gene: TRBD2; J gene: TRBJ2-1; clone size: NA; V gene: TRBV5-1; CDR3 protein: CASSFRLAGEGEQFF; CDR3 DNA: TGCGCCAGCAGCTTCCGACTAGCGGGGGAGGGTGAGCAGTTCTTC
D gene: NA; J gene: TRBJ1-2; clone size: NA; V gene: TRBV2; CDR3 protein: CASSGWGQGFDYGYTF; CDR3 DNA: TGTGCCAGCAGTGGGTGGGGGCAGGGATTCGACTATGGCTACACCTTC
D gene: NA; J gene: TRBJ2-1; clone size: NA; V gene: TRBV11-2; CDR3 protein: CASSLQGGRYNEQFF; CDR3 DNA: TGTGCCAGCAGCTTACAGGGGGGCAGGTACAATGAGCAGTTCTTC
D gene: NA; J gene: TRBJ2-3; clone size: NA; V gene: TRBV18; CDR3 protein: CASSRTASTDTQYF; CDR3 DNA: TGTGCCAGCTCTCGGACAGCTAGCACAGATACGCAGTATTTT
D gene: TRBD1; J gene: TRBJ1-2; clone size: NA; V gene: TRBV2; CDR3 protein: CASRQGAGYGYTF; CDR3 DNA: TGTGCCAGCAGACAGGGGGCGGGATATGGCTACACCTTC
D gene: NA; J gene: TRBJ1-3; clone size: NA; V gene: TRBV11-1; CDR3 protein: CASSPGESGNTIYF; CDR3 DNA: TGTGCCAGCAGCCCAGGGGAGTCTGGAAACACCATATATTTT
D gene: TRBD1; J gene: TRBJ2-7; clone size: NA; V gene: TRBV10-3; CDR3 protein: CAIRGSDRGYEQYF; CDR3 DNA: TGTGCCATCAGGGGATCCGACAGGGGCTACGAGCAGTACTTC
D gene: NA; J gene: TRBJ2-5; clone size: NA; V gene: TRBV14; CDR3 protein: CASSQGGTKQETQYF; CDR3 DNA: TGTGCCAGCAGCCAAGGAGGGACAAAGCAAGAGACCCAGTACTTC
D gene: NA; J gene: TRBJ1-1; clone size: NA; V gene: TRBV28; CDR3 protein: CASETENTEAFF; CDR3 DNA: TGTGCCAGCGAAACAGAGAACACTGAAGCTTTCTTT
D gene: TRBD1; J gene: TRBJ1-2; clone size: NA; V gene: TRBV28; CDR3 protein: CASRSGQGNYGYTF; CDR3 DNA: TGTGCCAGCCGGTCGGGACAGGGAAACTATGGCTACACCTTC
D gene: TRBD1; J gene: TRBJ1-1; clone size: few; V gene: TRBV29-1; CDR3 protein: CSVTTGAAFF; CDR3 DNA: TGCAGCGTAACTACAGGGGCCGCTTTCTTT
D gene: NA; J gene: TRBJ2-1; clone size: NA; V gene: TRBV30; CDR3 protein: CAWSVKPGFEQFF; CDR3 DNA: TGTGCCTGGAGTGTAAAACCGGGATTTGAGCAGTTCTTC
D gene: NA; J gene: TRBJ2-7; clone size: NA; V gene: TRBV28; CDR3 protein: CASSFSFYEQYF; CDR3 DNA: TGTGCCAGCAGTTTTAGTTTCTACGAGCAGTACTTC
D gene: NA; J gene: TRBJ2-7; clone size: few; V gene: TRBV18; CDR3 protein: CASSAVSGYEQYF; CDR3 DNA: TGTGCCAGCTCAGCAGTGTCTGGTTACGAGCAGTACTTC
D gene: TRBD2; J gene: TRBJ2-1; clone size: NA; V gene: TRBV13; CDR3 protein: CASSSGLAGATYNEQFF; CDR3 DNA: TGTGCCAGCAGCTCCGGACTAGCGGGGGCCACATACAATGAGCAGTTCTTC
D gene: NA; J gene: TRBJ1-4; clone size: few; V gene: TRBV5-6; CDR3 protein: CASSPDYSNEKLFF; CDR3 DNA: TGTGCCAGCAGCCCAGACTATTCTAATGAAAAACTGTTTTTT
D gene: NA; J gene: TRBJ2-1; clone size: NA; V gene: TRBV29-1; CDR3 protein: CSAQPQNYNEQFF; CDR3 DNA: TGCAGCGCCCAACCCCAGAACTACAATGAGCAGTTCTTC
D gene: NA; J gene: TRBJ2-5; clone size: few; V gene: TRBV7-8; CDR3 protein: CASSVPGTRFQETQYF; CDR3 DNA: TGTGCCAGCAGCGTCCCCGGGACACGGTTCCAAGAGACCCAGTACTTC